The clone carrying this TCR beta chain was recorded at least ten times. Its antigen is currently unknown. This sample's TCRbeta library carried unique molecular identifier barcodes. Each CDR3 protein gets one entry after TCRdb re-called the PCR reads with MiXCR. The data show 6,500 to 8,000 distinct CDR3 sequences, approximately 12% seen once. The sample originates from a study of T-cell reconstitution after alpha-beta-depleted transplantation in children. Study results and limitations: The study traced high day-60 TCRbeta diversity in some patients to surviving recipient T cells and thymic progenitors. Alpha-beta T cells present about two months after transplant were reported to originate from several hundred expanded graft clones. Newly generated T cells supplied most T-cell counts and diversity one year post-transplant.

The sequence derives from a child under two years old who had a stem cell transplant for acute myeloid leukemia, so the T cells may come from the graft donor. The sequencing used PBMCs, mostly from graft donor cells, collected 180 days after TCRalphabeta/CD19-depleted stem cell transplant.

In DNA, the CDR3 is TGTGCCAGCAGCCTGGGACAGGGCAATCAGCCCCAGCATTTT. This sequence encodes CASSLGQGNQPQHF. The V gene is TRBV27, the J gene TRBJ1-5, with TRBD1 matching over 8 bases. The CDR3 spans 14 residues. Germline V gene lookup returns CDR1 MNHEY and CDR2 SMNVEV (reference sequence). V was clipped by 6 bases and J by 2 bases; unmatched bases: 3.